This T cell receptor (beta chain) derives from a study of vaccination and CD4 T cells after COVID-19 (dated by TCRdb to between 2021 and 2024). Describing the broader study: Convalescent patients had a positive SARS-CoV-2 result on nasal swab PCR, and of these patients, some ten had mild disease and one had severe disease. The convalescent cohort included six males and four females, with two Hispanic individuals, seven Caucasians, two Asians and one multiracial person. Participants got two doses of the Pfizer-BioNTech BNT162b2 vaccine (n=8) or two doses of the Moderna mRNA-1273 vaccine (n=2). Post-COVID blood samples from convalescent patients were collected a median of roughly 100 days after diagnosis, with a range of roughly 35 to 180 days. Post-vaccine blood samples were taken a median of roughly 75 days after the second vaccine dose, with a range of roughly 13 to 250 days. Culture stimuli were overlapping spike peptide pools from SARS-CoV-2 and from the common cold coronaviruses HCoV-NL63, HCoV-OC43 and HCoV-229E. As controls, cultures received a CEFX viral epitope pool (the positive control), an HIV-1 Nef peptide pool (the negative control), or no peptide at all. In approximately eleven COVID-19 convalescent patients and 4 infection-naive healthy vaccine recipients, the spike-specific CD4+ TCR repertoire before mRNA vaccination was compared with the repertoire after mRNA vaccination.

What the study reported, not specific to this receptor: Among the post-vaccine SARS-CoV-2-reactive clones in convalescent patients, a median around 86% showed up only after vaccination, which suggests vaccine-specific priming. Of the vaccine-specific clones in convalescent patients, 304 of 307, or nearly all, reacted only to SARS-CoV-2 spike and did not cross-react with common cold coronaviruses. The median number of SARS-CoV-2-reactive clonotypes rose from about 19 after infection to 38 after vaccination, but the change was not significant. Only a relatively small number of convalescent patients were included in the study, and early timepoints following natural infection were not analyzed.

The treatment or condition label, as the study defines it: roughly 10-day PBMC culture with coronavirus spike peptide pools or control peptides (ViraFEST assay). The ViraFEST assay was used in the study, in which antigen-specific T cells were expanded with peptide pools and expanded clonotypes were subsequently identified by TCR sequencing. The positive SARS-CoV-2 PCR tests of the convalescent patients were dated from March to December 2020, before the Alpha, Beta and Delta variants emerged in the United States. Each well held 2 million or so PBMCs cultured in IMDM containing approximately 5.3% human AB serum and roughly 9.7 IU/ml IL-2, with 8.5 to 10 ug/ml peptide pools added. Half of the culture medium was replaced with fresh IL-2-containing medium on days 3 and 7. Once the cells had been in culture for 9 to 10 days, the EasySep CD4+ T cell isolation kit was used to isolate CD4+ T cells by negative selection. Ficoll-Paque Plus gradient centrifugation was used to isolate PBMCs from whole blood, and the isolated PBMCs were then either used fresh or cryopreserved at -140C. Culture conditions were generally each tested in triplicate wells.

For this clonotype: Its recognized antigen is unknown. The junction departs from the called germline gene at one end, perhaps through a read error.

Library prep was done by PCR. At the Johns Hopkins FTIC core, DNA from the cultured CD4+ T cells underwent TCR sequencing with the Oncomine TCR Beta short-read assay. The QIAamp micro DNA kit was used to extract genomic DNA from the cultured CD4+ T cells. Oncomine TCR Beta libraries from cultured CD4+ T cells were pooled using unique dual indexes and sequenced on an Illumina iSeq 100. On the study's bioinformatics: Non-productive sequences were filtered out, and CDR3s that did not start with C, did not end with F or W, or were shorter than 7 amino acids were discarded. Antigen-specific clonotypes were identified using the MANAFEST web application through comparison of peptide-stimulated wells with reference and other culture wells. To be called positive, a clone needed an FDR below 0.05, an odds ratio above 5, and a productive frequency above 0.1% in at least two of three replicate wells. A clonotype counted as cross-reactive if it showed significant expansion both in the SARS-CoV-2 spike wells and in at least one common cold coronavirus spike condition. Using R version 3.6.1, CDR3 homology was evaluated through Levenshtein distances (stringdist) along with unrooted phylogenetic trees (ape). Clones were called with MiXCR by TCRdb after fastp trimmed the public reads at Q25, and only in-frame beta chains were retained. Merged by CDR3 protein, the rows form single entries marked with the most common genes and DNA. V and J calls and clone size were set by TCRdb, not the authors. This sample is represented by 9,500 to 13,000 distinct CDR3 sequences; roughly 82% of them were singletons. In total, the top ten clones hold about a sixth of the sample.

For CDR1 and CDR2, the germline V gene (reference sequence) lists SEHNR and FQNEAQ. From cysteine to phenylalanine, the CDR3 is 13 amino acids long. Only the CDR3 DNA stays, 39 bases, in frame from base 1. Sequencing used CD4+ T cells from blood, cultured in vitro. This receptor was obtained from a human donor who had recovered from COVID-19. This receptor chain uses TRBV7-9 and TRBJ2-7; the D gene is perhaps TRBD1, from 6 matching bases. The bases read TGTGCCAGCAGCCTAGACGGCCCAGGGGTCCCTAGATTC. This encodes CASSLDGPGVPRF.